These 5 T cell receptor beta chains originate from one sample sequenced in a study of T cell clonality in common variable immunodeficiency. Repertoires were generated with immunoSEQ multiplex PCR, while TCRdb's copy carries only in-frame clones and drops some. This sample shows tens of thousands of clones and no singletons; roughly 10% rests with the ten largest. Sequenced: peripheral blood mononuclear cells. These TCRs come from a person aged 18 to 75 in good health.

This clone has a count of ten or more. The read ends 3 residues early relative to the CDR3; the germline J gene fills the gap. The V gene is TRBV7-6, the J gene TRBJ1-2, with TRBD1 identical over 8 bases. Germline CDR1 SGHVS, CDR2 FNYEAQ. J lost 1 base, V lost 4 bases, and 5 bases had no gene match. There are 15 residues in the CDR3. CDR3 DNA (partial): TGTGCCAGCAGCTCTGGACAGGGACTTAACTATGGC. Translation: CASSSGQGLNYG. From start to end, the CDR3 is CASSSGQGLNYGYTF.

This clone was picked up many times. Read data end 3 residues before the CDR3 end; the end is taken from the germline J gene. This rearrangement joins TRBV5-4 to TRBJ1-4; TRBD1 matches at 11 bases. Germline V lookup: CDR1 SGHNT, CDR2 YYREEE (reference sequence). V shed 2 bases, J shed 8 bases, and the junction held 5 bases outside the gene matches. This CDR3 is built from 15 residues. Incomplete CDR3 DNA: TGTGCCAGCAGCTTCCCGGGACAGGGGGGAGAAAAA. It specifies CASSFPGQGGEK. The complete CDR3 reads CASSFPGQGGEKLFF.

This clone was detected many times. A junction boundary mismatches the germline segment, possibly from a read error. The missing CDR3 end, 3 residues past where the read stops, is filled in from the germline J gene. The genes are TRBV7-2 and TRBJ2-7; TRBD1 matches 9 bases. Germline V CDR1 and CDR2: SGHTA, FQGNSA. The CDR3 covers 15 residues. Partial CDR3 DNA: TGTGCCAGCAGCCTAGCTGGGACAGGGACATACGAG. Translated: CASSLAGTGTYE. The whole CDR3 protein is CASSLAGTGTYEQYF.

Ten or more counts support this clone. The read halts 3 residues ahead of the CDR3 end, with the missing end drawn from the germline J gene. The V and J genes are TRBV18 and TRBJ2-6; perhaps TRBD1 as D (5 bases). Germline V gene sequence: CDR1 KGHSH, CDR2 LQKENI. Trimming removed 6 bases at V and 2 bases at J, with 8 bases between. The CDR3 extends over 14 amino acids. The CDR3 bases that were read are TGTGCCAGCTCCGAAGGGGCTGGGGCCAACGTC. Translation: CASSEGAGANV. In full, the CDR3 reads CASSEGAGANVLTF. Full variable domain (missing parts from reference TRBV18 and TRBJ2-6): NAGVMQNPRHLVRRRGQEARLRCSPMKGHSHVYWYRQLPEEGLKFMVYLQKENIIDESGMPKERFSAEFPKEGPSILRIQQVVRGDSAAYFCASSEGAGANVLTFGAGSRLTVL.

This clone was seen many times. The sequence runs out 3 residues before the end of the CDR3; the remainder is reconstructed from the germline J gene. V gene TRBV5-1 combines with J gene TRBJ2-1; D gene unclear. Trimming removed 0 bases at V and 1 base at J, with 8 bases between. Germline loops: CDR1 SGHRS, CDR2 YFSETQ. CDR3 length equals 15 residues. The sequenced part of the CDR3 DNA is TGCGCCAGCAGCTTGGAATCGTTTTCCTACAATGAG. This codes for CASSLESFSYNE. The full CDR3 protein reads CASSLESFSYNEQFF.